This T cell receptor beta chain was sequenced for a study of beta chain features in type 1 diabetes. Overall study results and limits: Possible PCR preference for shorter templates applied equally to patients and controls. TCRB CDR3 length was moderately but significantly reduced in all four CD4+ subsets of Type 1 diabetes patients.

The CDR3 runs to 16 residues. Germline-derived CDR1 and CDR2 are MDHEN and SYDVKM. Deletions cut 1 base from V and 0 bases from J, with 11 bases between. The isolated RNA, all of it, was reverse transcribed, so expressed TCRB transcripts were what got sequenced. Sequencing of naive, central memory and regulatory T cell samples gave an average of approximately 3.5 million reads. The data were produced by immunoSEQ multiplex PCR, yet TCRdb's version contains in-frame clones alone and is incomplete. This table holds about 350,000 clones, around 20% found once. In this sample, this clone turned up once. Its antigen is currently unknown. Populations isolated by sorting all had purity greater than 95%.

The rearrangement uses TRBV28 and TRBJ2-3, with a tentative D call TRBD1 (6 bases). Sequencing input: naive CD4+ T cells from blood. This sequence originates from a woman aged 18 to 35 in good health. The CDR3 bases are TGTGCCAGCAGTTTATTGGGGCAGGGGAGCACAGATACGCAGTATTTT. Translation gives CASSLLGQGSTDTQYF.